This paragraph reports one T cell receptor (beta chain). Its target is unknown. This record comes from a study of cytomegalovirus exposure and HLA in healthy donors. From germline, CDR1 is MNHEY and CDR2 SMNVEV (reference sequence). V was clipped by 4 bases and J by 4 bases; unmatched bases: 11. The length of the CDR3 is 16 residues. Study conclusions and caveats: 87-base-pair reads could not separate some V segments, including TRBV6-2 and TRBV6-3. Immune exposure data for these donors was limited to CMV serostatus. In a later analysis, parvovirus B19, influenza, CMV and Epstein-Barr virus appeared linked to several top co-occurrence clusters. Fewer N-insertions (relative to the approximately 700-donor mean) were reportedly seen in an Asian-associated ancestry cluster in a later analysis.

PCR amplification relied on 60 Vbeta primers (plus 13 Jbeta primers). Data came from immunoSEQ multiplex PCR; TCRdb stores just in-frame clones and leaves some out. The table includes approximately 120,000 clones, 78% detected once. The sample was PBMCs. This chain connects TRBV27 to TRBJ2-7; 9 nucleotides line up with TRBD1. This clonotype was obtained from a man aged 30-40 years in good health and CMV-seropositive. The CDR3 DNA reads TGTGCCAGCAGTTCTCGGACAGGGGAGGTTGGGTACGAGCAGTACTTC. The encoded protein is CASSSRTGEVGYEQYF.